This TCR beta chain is drawn from a study of blood T cell repertoires in COVID-19. Study-level information: Samples representing acute and convalescent COVID-19 were sourced from the United States, Italy and Spain. T cells, B-cell-depleted T cells, or PBMCs provided the cDNA or gDNA that served as material.

The CDR3 is 16 amino acids. V was clipped by 1 base and J by 1 base; unmatched bases: 6. The germline CDR1 and CDR2 sequences are SNHLY and FYNNEI. As originally analysed: Estimation of nucleated cell counts relied on the amplification of reference gene primers. Profiling relied on immunoSEQ multiplex PCR, and the TCRdb table lists in-frame clones only, not all of them. That table gives V, J and clone size, and the DNA gave D and trimming. This table holds 150,000 to 200,000 clones, roughly 87% found once. The receptor was derived from a woman aged 45 to 65 with acute or convalescent COVID-19. The sequenced material came from peripheral blood. The chain has TRBV2 and TRBJ2-5; TRBD2 agrees at 7 bases. The CDR3 region has the DNA TGTGCCAGCAGTGAAGGGCGGACTAGACCCCAAGAGACCCAGTACTTC. Its protein product is CASSEGRTRPQETQYF.